These 21 T cell receptor beta chains were all obtained from the same sample, sequenced in a study of blood T cell repertoires in COVID-19 (dated by TCRdb to about 2020). Libraries were constructed by the immunoSEQ multiplex PCR assay. Imported from immuneACCESS, the table was reduced by TCRdb to in-frame sequences with V and J called. These copies leave out some clones; in studies compared against another copy, an unresolved V gene accounts for under half, and the cause of the remainder is not known. The table for this sample lists under 60,000 clones; approximately 88% of them were counted only once. The ten top clones hold 10% of the sample. The specimen sequenced was peripheral blood. These receptors were taken from a man aged 25-40 years with COVID-19, enrolled during active disease.

V usage is TRBV7-3 and J usage is TRBJ2-2; maybe TRBD1 (6 bases). Germline CDR1 and CDR2: SGHTA and FQGTGA. CDR3 size: 16 residues. V was clipped by 5 bases and J by 6 bases, with 19 bases between them. The CDR3 loop is CASSPRSGESPGELFF. The CDR3 nucleotides are TGTGCCAGCAGCCCCCGTTCAGGGGAAAGTCCCGGGGAGCTGTTTTTT.

The chain uses TRBV2 and TRBJ2-7, with TRBD1 as a possible D gene (6 bases). The V and J ends lost 3 bases and 5 bases respectively, with 14 bases between them. CDR1 is SNHLY, CDR2 FYNNEI, per germline. The CDR3 consists of 14 residues. CDR3 residues: CASSDTGTRDEQYF. DNA for the CDR3: TGTGCCAGCAGTGACACCGGGACAAGAGACGAGCAGTACTTC.

This clone was observed a few times. The genes are TRBV7-9 and TRBJ2-7; 10 positions match TRBD2. From germline, CDR1 is SEHNR and CDR2 FQNEAQ (reference sequence). This CDR3 spans 15 amino acids. Trimming cost V 6 bases and J 2 bases; bases outside gene matches: 7. The CDR3 protein is CASRTGTSATYEQYF. CDR3 in DNA: TGTGCCAGCAGGACCGGGACTAGCGCGACCTACGAGCAGTACTTC.

The CDR3 DNA follows: TGTGCCAGCAGCTCAAACCCGGGACTAGCGGGAGGACCGACCGGGGAGCTGTTTTTT. Translating it yields CASSSNPGLAGGPTGELFF. The chain combines TRBV11-2 with TRBJ2-2, with TRBD2 identical over 15 bases. Germline CDR1 and CDR2: SGHAT and FQNNGV. The length of the CDR3 is 19 residues. Losses at the gene ends were 4 bases for V and 5 bases for J; bases not matched to a gene: 11.

The CDR3 DNA follows: TGTGCCAGCAGCTTAAGTCGGGACATCTTCTCTGAAGCTTTCTTT. Amino acids: CASSLSRDIFSEAFF. This sequence joins TRBV7-8 and TRBJ1-1, with D perhaps TRBD1 (6 bases). The V end was cut by 2 bases, the J end by 6 bases, with 16 bases between. Germline loops: CDR1 SGHVS, CDR2 FQNEAQ. This CDR3 comprises 15 residues.

The chain carries TRBV9 and TRBJ1-2; perhaps TRBD1 as D (5 bases). Trimming shortened V by 0 bases and J by 1 base, and 13 bases separated the two germline ends. Per germline, CDR1 SGDLS and CDR2 YYNGEE. CDR3 length equals 16 residues. The CDR3 loop reads CASSVDAAGINYGYTF. CDR3 sequence (DNA): TGTGCCAGCAGCGTAGACGCGGCAGGGATTAACTATGGCTACACCTTC.

The chain recombines TRBV18 with TRBJ2-2; D gene ambiguous. Trimming pared 1 base from V and 2 bases from J, leaving 11 bases between. Per germline, CDR1 KGHSH and CDR2 LQKENI. The CDR3 extends over 16 amino acids. The CDR3 DNA sequence: TGTGCCAGCTCACCACTGTCAGTAATAAACACCGGGGAGCTGTTTTTT. It codes for CASSPLSVINTGELFF.

This chain links TRBV9 with TRBJ1-6, with 8 bases identical to TRBD1. Germline V lookup: CDR1 SGDLS, CDR2 YYNGEE. This CDR3 comprises 14 residues. The J segment lost 10 bases and the V segment lost 3 bases, leaving 6 bases of the junction unmatched. The CDR3 protein is CASSADRVDSPLHF. CDR3 in DNA: TGTGCCAGCAGCGCGGACAGGGTTGACTCACCCCTCCACTTT.

The J gene is TRBJ1-3, the V gene TRBV4-2; D gene ambiguous. Germline V gene sequence: CDR1 LGHNA, CDR2 YNFKEQ. V gave up 1 base and J gave up 0 bases, with 10 bases separating them. This CDR3 region has 16 residues. DNA for the CDR3: TGTGCCAGCAGCCAAGCCGCGGGGAGCTCTGGAAACACCATATATTTT. Its protein is CASSQAAGSSGNTIYF.

The chain recombines TRBV18 with TRBJ2-3; 7 bases line up with TRBD2. The V gene end was trimmed by 3 bases and the J gene end by 0 bases; junction bases not matched to a gene: 6. The CDR3 is 16 residues long. Germline-derived CDR1 and CDR2 are KGHSH and LQKENI. In DNA, the CDR3 is TGTGCCAGCTCACCCACACTAGCGAAAAGCACAGATACGCAGTATTTT. This gives the protein CASSPTLAKSTDTQYF.

This chain connects TRBV28 to TRBJ1-6; no reliable D call. The CDR3 has 15 amino acids. Trimming removed 8 bases at V and 1 base at J, with 12 bases between. CDR1 and CDR2 from the germline V gene are MDHEN and SYDVKM. CDR3 sequence: CASHLGRSYNSPLHF. In DNA, the CDR3 is TGTGCCAGCCATCTGGGCAGGTCCTATAATTCACCCCTCCACTTT.

This chain joins TRBV5-1 and TRBJ2-2; D ambiguous. The V gene lost 2 bases and the J gene lost 0 bases, with 8 bases spanning the gap. The CDR3 has 15 residues. Germline loops: CDR1 SGHRS, CDR2 YFSETQ. In nucleotides, the CDR3 is TGCGCCAGCAGCTTAAACTCGGCGAACACCGGGGAGCTGTTTTTT. The encoded protein is CASSLNSANTGELFF.

V and J are TRBV6-5 and TRBJ1-2, with 9 bases matching TRBD1. This CDR3 has 14 residues. With 6 bases clipped from V and 8 bases from J, the junction kept 10 bases outside the gene matches. Germline V gene data show CDR1 as MNHEY and CDR2 as SVGAGI. CDR3 loop: CASSLGQGLEGYTF. CDR3 sequence (DNA): TGTGCCAGCAGCCTGGGACAGGGCCTTGAGGGCTACACCTTC.

The CDR3 DNA reads TGTGCCAGTAGTCAAACAGGGTCAGCCAATGAGCAGTTCTTC. Translated: CASSQTGSANEQFF. This chain connects TRBV19 to TRBJ2-1; a possible D gene is TRBD1 (6 bases). The germline CDR1 and CDR2 sequences are LNHDA and SQIVND (reference sequence). V gave up 5 bases and J gave up 6 bases, with 14 bases separating them. CDR3 size: 14 residues. The entire variable domain, with the rest obtained from reference TRBV19 and TRBJ2-1, is as follows: DGGITQSPKYLFRKEGQNVTLSCEQNLNHDAMYWYRQDPGQGLRLIYYSQIVNDFQKGDIAEGYSVSREKKESFPLTVTSAQKNPTAFYLCASSQTGSANEQFFGPGTRLTVL.

This clone was picked up a small number of times. V and J are TRBV20-1 and TRBJ2-7; D is unresolved. The V end lost 4 bases, the J end lost 3 bases, and 7 bases lay between the germline ends. The CDR3 contains 11 residues. Germline lookup yields CDR1 DFQATT and CDR2 SNEGSKA (reference sequence). The CDR3 loop reads CSATSVYEQYF. CDR3 nucleotide sequence: TGCAGTGCTACCTCCGTCTACGAGCAGTACTTC.

This chain's CDR3 is CASSAGQETQYF. CDR3 nucleotides: TGTGCCAGCAGCGCGGGGCAAGAGACCCAGTACTTC. The chain recombines TRBV11-2 with TRBJ2-5; tentatively, D is TRBD2 (6 bases). The CDR3 is made up of 12 amino acids. Trimming pared 5 bases from V and 2 bases from J, leaving 6 bases between. The germline V gene encodes CDR1 SGHAT and CDR2 FQNNGV.

The chain carries TRBV4-1 and TRBJ2-1; 16 positions agree with TRBD2. The CDR3 consists of 18 residues. J gave up 4 bases and V 4 bases, and 7 bases lay outside the gene matches. Looked up from germline, CDR1 is MGHRA and CDR2 is YSYEKL. CDR3 sequence: CASSRGLAGGPQYNEQFF. The CDR3, as DNA: TGCGCCAGCAGCCGGGGACTAGCGGGAGGGCCCCAGTACAATGAGCAGTTCTTC.

The J gene is TRBJ2-5, the V gene TRBV18; TRBD2 matches at 9 bases. V was clipped by 3 bases and J by 2 bases; unmatched bases: 4. The V gene's germline CDR1 is KGHSH and CDR2 LQKENI. The CDR3 consists of 15 residues. Here the CDR3 DNA reads TGTGCCAGCTCACCCACGACTAGCGGACAAGAGACCCAGTACTTC. This encodes CASSPTTSGQETQYF.

The gene calls are TRBV9 and TRBJ2-1; possibly TRBD2 for D (6 bases). CDR3 length equals 17 residues. Trimming took 4 bases from V and 0 from J, leaving 17 bases between them. Germline-derived CDR1 and CDR2 are SGDLS and YYNGEE. The CDR3 DNA reads TGTGCCAGCAGCCCCTTTTCGGGACTCCACTCCTACAATGAGCAGTTCTTC. Amino acid sequence: CASSPFSGLHSYNEQFF. Full variable domain (rest looked up from reference TRBV9 and TRBJ2-1): DSGVTQTPKHLITATGQRVTLRCSPRSGDLSVYWYQQSLDQGLQFLIQYYNGEERAKGNILERFSAQQFPDLHSELNLSSLELGDSALYFCASSPFSGLHSYNEQFFGPGTRLTVL.

The V and J genes are TRBV19 and TRBJ2-2; 7 nucleotides line up with TRBD1. The CDR3 is made up of 14 amino acids. Germline CDR1 reads LNHDA; CDR2 reads SQIVND (reference sequence). V trimming: 3 bases; J trimming: 3 bases; junction bases outside the gene matches: 1. CDR3 protein: CASSMTGYTGELFF. For the CDR3, the DNA is TGTGCCAGTAGTATGACAGGGTACACCGGGGAGCTGTTTTTT.

The CDR3 coding sequence is TGTGCCAGCAGAGAGACGGGACAGGGAAAGTATGGCTACACCTTC. This gives the protein CASRETGQGKYGYTF. The chain joins TRBV6-6 to TRBJ1-2; 9 bases are shared with TRBD1. V shed 6 bases, J shed 5 bases, and the junction held 10 bases outside the gene matches. Germline V gene data show CDR1 as MNHNY and CDR2 as SVGAGI (reference sequence). The CDR3 has 15 amino acids.